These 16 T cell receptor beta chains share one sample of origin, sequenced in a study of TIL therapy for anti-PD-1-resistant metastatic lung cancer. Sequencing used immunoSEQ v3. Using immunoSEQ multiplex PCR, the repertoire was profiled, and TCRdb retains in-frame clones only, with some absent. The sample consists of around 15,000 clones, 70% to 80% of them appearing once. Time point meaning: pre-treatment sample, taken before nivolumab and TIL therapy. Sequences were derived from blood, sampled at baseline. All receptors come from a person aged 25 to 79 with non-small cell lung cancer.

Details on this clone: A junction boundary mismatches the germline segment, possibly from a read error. The CDR3 nucleotides are TGTGCCAGCAGCTTGGGAACGGAAAACGAGCAGTACTTC. Its protein product is CASSLGTENEQYF. The rearrangement links TRBV5-1 to TRBJ2-7; D remains unclear. Germline values: CDR1 SGHRS, CDR2 YFSETQ. This CDR3 has 13 amino acids. The whole variable domain, filled in from reference TRBV5-1 and TRBJ2-7, reads KAGVTQTPRYLIKTRGQQVTLSCSPISGHRSVSWYQQTPGQGLQFLFEYFSETQRNKGNFPGRFSGRQFSNSRSEMNVSTLELGDSALYLCASSLGTENEQYFGPGTRLTVT.

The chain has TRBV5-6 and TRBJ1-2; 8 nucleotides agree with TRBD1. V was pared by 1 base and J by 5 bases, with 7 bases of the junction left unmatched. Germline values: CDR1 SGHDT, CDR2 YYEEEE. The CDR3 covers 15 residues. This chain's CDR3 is CASSLSGGDRYGYTF. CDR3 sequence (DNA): TGTGCCAGCAGCTTGTCAGGGGGCGATAGGTATGGCTACACCTTC.

The DNA for the CDR3 is TGTGCCTGGTCTGGACTAGCCGAGCAGTTCTTC. Its protein is CAWSGLAEQFF. The chain joins TRBV30 to TRBJ2-1; TRBD2 aligns across 8 bases. V shed 5 bases, J shed 10 bases, and the junction held 4 bases outside the gene matches. This CDR3 is built from 11 residues. Germline assignment: CDR1 GTSNPN and CDR2 SVGIG (reference sequence).

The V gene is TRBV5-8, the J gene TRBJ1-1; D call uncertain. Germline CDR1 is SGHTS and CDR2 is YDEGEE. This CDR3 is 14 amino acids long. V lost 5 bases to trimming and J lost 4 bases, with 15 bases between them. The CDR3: CASSATLGGTEAFF. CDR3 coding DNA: TGTGCCAGCAGTGCAACCCTTGGTGGCACTGAAGCTTTCTTT.

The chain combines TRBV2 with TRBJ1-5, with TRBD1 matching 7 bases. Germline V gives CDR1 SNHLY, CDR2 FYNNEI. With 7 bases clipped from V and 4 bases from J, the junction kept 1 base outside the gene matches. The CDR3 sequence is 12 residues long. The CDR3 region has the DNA TGTGCCAGCACACAGGGGAATCAGCCCCAGCATTTT. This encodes CASTQGNQPQHF.

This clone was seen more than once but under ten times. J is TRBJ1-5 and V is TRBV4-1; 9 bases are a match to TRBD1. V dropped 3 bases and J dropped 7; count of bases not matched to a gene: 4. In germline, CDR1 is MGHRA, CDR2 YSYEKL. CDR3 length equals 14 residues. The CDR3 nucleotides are TGCGCCAGCAGCCATCGGGACAGGGACCAGCCCCAGCATTTT. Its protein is CASSHRDRDQPQHF.

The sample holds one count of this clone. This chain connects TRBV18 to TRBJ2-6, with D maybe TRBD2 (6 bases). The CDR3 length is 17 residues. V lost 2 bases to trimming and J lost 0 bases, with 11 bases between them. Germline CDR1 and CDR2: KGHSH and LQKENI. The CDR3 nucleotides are TGTGCCAGCTCACCAGGGACTGGCCCCTCTGGGGCCAACGTCCTGACTTTC. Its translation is CASSPGTGPSGANVLTF.

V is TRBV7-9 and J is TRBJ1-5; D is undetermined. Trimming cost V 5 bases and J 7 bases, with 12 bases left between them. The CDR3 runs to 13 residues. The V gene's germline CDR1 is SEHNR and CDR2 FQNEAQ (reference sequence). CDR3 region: CASSPREGQPQHF. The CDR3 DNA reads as TGTGCCAGCAGCCCTCGGGAGGGACAGCCCCAGCATTTT.

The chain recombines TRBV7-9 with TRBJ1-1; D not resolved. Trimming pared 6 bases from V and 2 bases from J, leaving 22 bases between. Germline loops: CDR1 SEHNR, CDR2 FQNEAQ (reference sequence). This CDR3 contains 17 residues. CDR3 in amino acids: CASRLMSLRQANTEAFF. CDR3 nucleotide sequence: TGTGCCAGCAGGCTTATGAGCTTAAGGCAGGCAAACACTGAAGCTTTCTTT.

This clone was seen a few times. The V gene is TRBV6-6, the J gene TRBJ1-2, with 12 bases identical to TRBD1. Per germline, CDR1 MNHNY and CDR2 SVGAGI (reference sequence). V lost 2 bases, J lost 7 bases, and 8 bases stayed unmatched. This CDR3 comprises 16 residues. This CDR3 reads CASSYLPGQGALGYTF. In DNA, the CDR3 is TGTGCCAGCAGTTACCTACCGGGACAGGGGGCGCTTGGCTACACCTTC.

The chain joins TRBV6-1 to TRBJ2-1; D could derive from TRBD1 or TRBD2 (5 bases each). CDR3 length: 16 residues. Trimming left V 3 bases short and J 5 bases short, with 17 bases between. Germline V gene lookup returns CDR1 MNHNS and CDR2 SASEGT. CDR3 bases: TGTGCCAGCAGTGAGTTTGTTGGGGACGGCAACAATGAGCAGTTCTTC. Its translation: CASSEFVGDGNNEQFF.

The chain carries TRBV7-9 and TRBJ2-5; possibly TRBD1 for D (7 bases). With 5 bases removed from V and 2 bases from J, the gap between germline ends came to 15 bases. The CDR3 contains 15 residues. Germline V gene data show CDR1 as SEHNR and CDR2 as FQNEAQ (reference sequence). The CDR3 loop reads CASSQGGGLQETQYF. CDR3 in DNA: TGTGCCAGCAGCCAGGGGGGCGGACTACAAGAGACCCAGTACTTC.

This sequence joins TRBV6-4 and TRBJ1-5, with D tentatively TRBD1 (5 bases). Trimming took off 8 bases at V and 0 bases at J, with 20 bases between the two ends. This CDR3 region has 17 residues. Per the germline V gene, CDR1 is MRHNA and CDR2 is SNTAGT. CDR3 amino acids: CASAGGLVSASNQPQHF. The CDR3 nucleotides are TGTGCCAGCGCGGGGGGATTGGTGTCCGCTAGCAATCAGCCCCAGCATTTT.

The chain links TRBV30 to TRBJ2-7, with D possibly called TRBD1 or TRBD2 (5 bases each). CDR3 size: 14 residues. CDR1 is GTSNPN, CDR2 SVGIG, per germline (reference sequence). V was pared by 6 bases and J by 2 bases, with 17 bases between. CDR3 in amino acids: CACNRDGLAYEQYF. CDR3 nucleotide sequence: TGTGCCTGTAATAGGGACGGTCTAGCCTACGAGCAGTACTTC.

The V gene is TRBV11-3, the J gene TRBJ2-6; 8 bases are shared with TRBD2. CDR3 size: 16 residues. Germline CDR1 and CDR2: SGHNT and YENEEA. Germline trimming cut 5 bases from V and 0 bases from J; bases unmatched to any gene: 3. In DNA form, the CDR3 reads TGTGCCAGCAGCCCGGGGGGGGCCTCTGGGGCCAACGTCCTGACTTTC. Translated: CASSPGGASGANVLTF.

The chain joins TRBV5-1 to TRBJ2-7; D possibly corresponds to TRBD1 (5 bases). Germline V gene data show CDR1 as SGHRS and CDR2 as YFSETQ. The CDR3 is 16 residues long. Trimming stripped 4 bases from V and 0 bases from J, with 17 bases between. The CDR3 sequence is CASSESDTYSSYEQYF. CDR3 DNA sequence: TGCGCCAGCAGCGAGTCGGACACTTATAGCTCCTACGAGCAGTACTTC.